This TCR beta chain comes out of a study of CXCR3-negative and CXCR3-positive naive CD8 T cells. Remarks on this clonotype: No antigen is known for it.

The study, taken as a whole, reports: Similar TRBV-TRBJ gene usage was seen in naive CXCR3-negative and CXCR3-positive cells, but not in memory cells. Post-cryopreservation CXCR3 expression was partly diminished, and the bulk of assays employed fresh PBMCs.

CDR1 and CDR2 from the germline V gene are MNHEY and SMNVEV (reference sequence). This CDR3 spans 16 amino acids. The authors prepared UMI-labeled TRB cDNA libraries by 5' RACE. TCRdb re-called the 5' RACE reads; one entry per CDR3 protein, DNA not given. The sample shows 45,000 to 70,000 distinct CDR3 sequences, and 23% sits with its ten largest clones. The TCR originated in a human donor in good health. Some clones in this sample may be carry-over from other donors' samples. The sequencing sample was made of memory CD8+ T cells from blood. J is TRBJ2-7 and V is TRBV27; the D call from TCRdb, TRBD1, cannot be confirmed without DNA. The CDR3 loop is CASSPLTGSNSYEQYF.